This entry features one T cell receptor (beta chain) sequence. Profiled with immunoSEQ multiplex PCR; TCRdb holds only in-frame clones, not every one. Of roughly 9,000 clones in the sample, over 25% are singletons; the top ten hold 4.5% to 6.5%. V lost 3 bases to trimming and J lost 1 base, with 18 bases between them. The CDR3 consists of 17 residues. Per germline, CDR1 MDHEN and CDR2 SYDVKM. This sample was taken from a study of graft-versus-host responses after intestinal transplantation. Study in general: Recipients were given multivisceral, liver-intestinal, or isolated intestinal transplants. Recipients across the board were started on anti-thymocyte globulin induction, then kept on tacrolimus and steroids for about three years. Study observations and caveats: GvH clones were found in recipient marrow; some appeared first in ileum or blood.

The sample in question was alloreactive CD4+ T cells from a mixed lymphocyte reaction culture, obtained before intestinal transplant. Subset indicated: CFSE-low proliferating T cells sorted from roughly 6-day pre-transplant mixed lymphocyte reaction (GvH or HvG direction). The rearrangement joins TRBV28 to TRBJ1-1; D not certain. This clonotype originated in a human patient who received an intestinal transplant. CDR3 sequence (DNA): TGTGCCAGCAGTTTTCTTTGGGCAGCCCTGGGGAACACTGAAGCTTTCTTT. Amino acid sequence: CASSFLWAALGNTEAFF.